The next 14 T cell receptor beta chains were all read from a single sample in a study of blood T cell repertoires in COVID-19. The protocol was immunoSEQ multiplex PCR, while the TCRdb copy is restricted to in-frame clones and leaves out a portion. The data contain 100,000 or so clones, under 80% of them singletons. Specimen: peripheral blood. The receptors here all came from a man between 65 and 85 years old with active or convalescent COVID-19.

The chain joins TRBV5-6 to TRBJ1-1; 7 positions agree with TRBD1. Germline CDR1 and CDR2: SGHDT and YYEEEE. J lost 1 base, V lost 3 bases, and 12 bases had no gene match. The CDR3 is 17 residues long. The CDR3 DNA sequence: TGTGCCAGCAGCTCCCCATCCTTGGGACAGAGGAACACTGAAGCTTTCTTT. It codes for CASSSPSLGQRNTEAFF.

The chain couples TRBV11-2 to TRBJ1-3; possibly TRBD1 for D (6 bases). In germline, CDR1 is SGHAT, CDR2 FQNNGV. The CDR3 runs 16 residues. V lost 1 base to trimming and J lost 1 base, with 11 bases between them. CDR3 sequence reads: CASSLVGGVSGNTIYF. CDR3 in DNA: TGTGCCAGCAGCTTAGTAGGGGGAGTATCTGGAAACACCATATATTTT.

The J gene is TRBJ2-1, the V gene TRBV10-3, with TRBD2 as a possible D gene (6 bases). Trimming left V 2 bases short and J 1 base short, with 18 bases between. The CDR3 spans 18 residues. The germline gives CDR1 ENHRY, CDR2 SYGVKD. The CDR3 DNA sequence: TGTGCCATCAGTGAGGACGGGGCACTAGCTACATCCTACAATGAGCAGTTCTTC. Its translation: CAISEDGALATSYNEQFF.

The chain employs TRBV19 and TRBJ1-2, with 12 positions matching TRBD1. Germline lookup yields CDR1 LNHDA and CDR2 SQIVND (reference sequence). Trimming cost V 4 bases and J 8 bases; bases outside gene matches: 8. CDR3 size: 15 residues. DNA for the CDR3: TGTGCCAGTAGTACAACCGGGACAGGGGGCGACGGCTACACCTTC. Protein: CASSTTGTGGDGYTF.

The table lists this clone with a few counts. The rearrangement uses TRBV5-1 and TRBJ2-4; possible D gene TRBD1, 5 bases. Germline CDR1 reads SGHRS; CDR2 reads YFSETQ. The CDR3 length is 15 residues. The V gene lost 0 bases and the J gene lost 5 bases, with 12 bases spanning the gap. CDR3 in amino acids: CASSLEPTRENIQYF. CDR3 in DNA: TGCGCCAGCAGCTTGGAGCCCACCAGGGAAAACATTCAGTACTTC.

V is TRBV2 and J is TRBJ2-1, with 9 bases fitting TRBD1. The V gene's germline CDR1 is SNHLY and CDR2 FYNNEI. Germline trimming cut 7 bases from V and 0 bases from J; bases unmatched to any gene: 4. The CDR3 runs 15 residues. The CDR3 sequence is CASTLTGGSYNEQFF. The CDR3 DNA reads as TGTGCCAGCACCTTGACAGGGGGCTCCTACAATGAGCAGTTCTTC.

This clone appeared many times. V usage is TRBV7-9 and J usage is TRBJ2-7, with TRBD1 matching 7 bases. Trimming took 4 bases from V and 5 from J; bases not matched to a gene: 11. The CDR3 is made up of 15 amino acids. Germline CDR1 and CDR2: SEHNR and FQNEAQ (reference sequence). CDR3 residues: CASSSRPGQHHEQYF. The CDR3 DNA reads as TGTGCCAGCAGCTCCCGCCCGGGACAGCACCACGAGCAGTACTTC.

This clone has just one count. The chain links TRBV30 to TRBJ2-7; D is possibly TRBD1 (5 bases). This CDR3 is 12 amino acids long. The V gene's germline CDR1 is GTSNPN and CDR2 SVGIG (reference sequence). V gave up 2 bases and J gave up 3 bases, with 8 bases separating them. In DNA form, the CDR3 reads TGTGCCTGGAGTCCCCAGGGCTACGAGCAGTACTTC. Translating it yields CAWSPQGYEQYF.

This clone has just one count. The chain combines TRBV10-3 with TRBJ2-7; no clear D. Germline values: CDR1 ENHRY, CDR2 SYGVKD. The CDR3 runs to 13 residues. V was trimmed by 4 bases and J by 5 bases, leaving 12 bases between them. This CDR3 is CAISGGVSHEQYF. CDR3 coding DNA: TGTGCCATCAGTGGAGGTGTAAGCCACGAGCAGTACTTC.

This chain joins TRBV10-2 and TRBJ2-1; D perhaps matches TRBD2 (6 bases). Per germline, CDR1 WSHSY and CDR2 SAAADI. V was shortened by 0 bases and J by 8 bases, with 8 bases between the two germline ends. The CDR3 consists of 13 residues. The CDR3 protein is CASSESTGDEQFF. DNA of the CDR3: TGCGCCAGCAGTGAGTCGACGGGGGATGAGCAGTTCTTC.

This chain connects TRBV27 to TRBJ1-5; D gene unclear. The CDR3 is 15 amino acids. CDR1 MNHEY and CDR2 SMNVEV come from the germline V gene (reference sequence). V lost 3 bases, J lost 6 bases, and 15 bases lay in between. CDR3 sequence (DNA): TGTGCCAGCAGTTTGGATGGGTGGTCGGGTCAGCCCCAGCATTTT. Translating it yields CASSLDGWSGQPQHF.

This chain connects TRBV19 to TRBJ1-1; no firm D call. The CDR3 totals 13 residues. The germline V gene encodes CDR1 LNHDA and CDR2 SQIVND (reference sequence). V was shortened by 5 bases and J by 5 bases, with 12 bases between the two germline ends. In DNA form, the CDR3 reads TGTGCCAGTAGTCCCCAGGAGGATACTGAAGCTTTCTTT. It yields the protein CASSPQEDTEAFF.

V and J are TRBV6-4 and TRBJ2-7; a possible D gene is TRBD1 (6 bases). The CDR3 length is 15 residues. Trimming removed 6 bases from V and 2 bases from J, with 17 bases in between. Germline V gene data show CDR1 as MRHNA and CDR2 as SNTAGT. Here the CDR3 DNA reads TGTGCCAGCAGCAATACAGGGATCGGGACCTACGAGCAGTACTTC. This codes for CASSNTGIGTYEQYF.

This clone was found once. The chain combines TRBV7-9 with TRBJ2-7; no firm D call. Germline V gene data show CDR1 as SEHNR and CDR2 as FQNEAQ (reference sequence). The CDR3 runs 12 residues. Trimming stripped 8 bases from V and 1 base from J, with 9 bases between. Here the CDR3 DNA reads TGTGCCAGCGCCCCGCAGTCCTACGAGCAGTACTTC. Translation: CASAPQSYEQYF.